This record covers a single T cell receptor (beta chain). The antigen remains undetermined. These data are taken from a study of early T cells in non-severe SARS-CoV-2 infection. At the level of the study: The study sequenced bulk RNA from unsorted whole blood, with chains unpaired. Overall study findings and caveats: Comparison of clonotypes with VDJdb favored anti-spike CD8 responses while missing private and CD4 specificities.

The CDR3 is made up of 14 amino acids. V was shortened by 6 bases and J by 2 bases, with 13 bases between the two germline ends. Individually, cDNA molecules had unique molecular identifiers attached to them. TCRdb re-called the 5' RACE reads through MiXCR, storing one row per CDR3 protein. Of about 60,000 distinct CDR3 sequences in the sample, over 8% were seen once. The source of this sequence is an adult who was a healthcare worker with PCR-confirmed SARS-CoV-2 infection or an uninfected control (not recorded which). Sequenced input: whole blood. This chain connects TRBV12-3 or TRBV12-4 to TRBJ1-2; D call uncertain. The CDR3 sequence: CASREGPSNYGYTF. The CDR3 DNA sequence: TGTGCCAGCAGGGAAGGACCGTCAAACTATGGCTACACCTTC.